This TCR beta chain was captured in a study of CXCR3-negative and CXCR3-positive naive CD8 T cells. Study-wide findings and caveats: Within a donor, both naive subsets shared TRBV-TRBJ usage, unlike memory cells. Hydrophobicity was higher for TRB CDR3s found in CXCR3-positive naive cells than in CXCR3-negative naive cells.

The CDR3 loop spans 15 amino acids. Looked up from germline, CDR1 is SEHNR and CDR2 is FQNEAQ (reference sequence). UMI labels and 5' RACE were used to prepare the TRB cDNA libraries. TCRdb re-analyzed the 5' RACE reads; it lists each CDR3 protein once, without DNA. The sample table includes some 99,000 distinct CDR3 sequences. According to its frequency, this clonotype is medium-sized. Its antigen is as yet unknown. This chain joins TRBV7-9 and TRBJ2-1; TCRdb picks TRBD1, but there is no DNA to check that call. The sample comprised naive CXCR3+ CD8+ T cells from blood. Subset of the sample: CD45RO-CCR7+CD27+CD95- naive CD8+ T cells expressing CXCR3 (TNR3+). The sequence derives from a human donor in good health. Some clones in this sample may be carry-over from other donors' samples. CDR3 sequence: CASSPTGGIGNEQFF. The entire variable domain, with the rest obtained from reference TRBV7-9 and TRBJ2-1, is as follows: DTGVSQNPRHKITKRGQNVTFRCDPISEHNRLYWYRQTLGQGPEFLTYFQNEAQLEKSRLLSDRFSAERPKGSFSTLEIQRTEQGDSAMYLCASSPTGGIGNEQFFGPGTRLTVL.